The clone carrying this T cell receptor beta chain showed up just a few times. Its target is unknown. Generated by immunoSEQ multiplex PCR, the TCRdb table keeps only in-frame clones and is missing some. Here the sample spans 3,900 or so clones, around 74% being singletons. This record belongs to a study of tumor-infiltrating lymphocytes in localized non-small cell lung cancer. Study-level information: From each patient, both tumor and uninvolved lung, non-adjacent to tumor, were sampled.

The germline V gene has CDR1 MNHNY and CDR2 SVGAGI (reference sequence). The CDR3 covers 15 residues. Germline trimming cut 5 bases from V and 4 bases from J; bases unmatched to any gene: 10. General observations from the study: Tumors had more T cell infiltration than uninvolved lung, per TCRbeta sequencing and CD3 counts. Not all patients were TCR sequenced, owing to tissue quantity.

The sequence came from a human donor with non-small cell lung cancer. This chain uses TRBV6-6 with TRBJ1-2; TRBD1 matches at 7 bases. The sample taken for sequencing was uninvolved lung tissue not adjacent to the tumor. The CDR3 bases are TGTGCCAGCAGTATGACACCGGGACAGAGCTATGGCTACACCTTC. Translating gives CASSMTPGQSYGYTF.